Shown below are 28 T cell receptor beta chains from a single sample sequenced in a study of CD8 T cells in Susac syndrome. Random hexamers were used to reverse transcribe the RNA input (roughly 0.5 to 1 ug). A single record per CDR3 protein comes from TCRdb applying MiXCR to the immunoSEQ multiplex PCR reads. The sample consists of 160,000 or so distinct CDR3 sequences, around 96% of them appearing once. Sequencing input: CD8+ T cells from PBMCs. Receptor source: a human donor with multiple sclerosis.

The gene calls are TRBV7-3 and TRBJ2-6, with D unresolved. Germline CDR1 reads SGHTA; CDR2 reads FQGTGA. Trimming took off 5 bases at V and 0 bases at J, with 14 bases between the two ends. The CDR3 contains 17 residues. CDR3 bases: TGTGCCAGCAGCCTAAAACCTCAGAGCTCTGGGGCCAACGTCCTGACTTTC. Protein: CASSLKPQSSGANVLTF.

The chain employs TRBV20-1 and TRBJ2-3, with 8 bases aligning to TRBD2. CDR3 length equals 14 residues. Unmatched junction bases numbered 5, after V lost 4 bases and J lost 2 bases. From germline, CDR1 is DFQATT and CDR2 SNEGSKA (reference sequence). The CDR3 loop is CSAKGLVVTDTQYF. The CDR3 DNA reads TGCAGTGCTAAGGGACTAGTGGTCACAGATACGCAGTATTTT.

J is TRBJ2-7 and V is TRBV12-3 or TRBV12-4; 10 positions agree with TRBD1. The CDR3 covers 15 residues. V lost 6 bases, J lost 4 bases, and 9 bases stayed unmatched. In DNA form, the CDR3 reads TGTGCCAGCAGCCTGGACAGGGGGGGATTGTACGAGCAGTACTTC. Encoded protein: CASSLDRGGLYEQYF.

V is TRBV5-1 and J is TRBJ1-4, with D unresolved. Per the germline V gene, CDR1 is SGHRS and CDR2 is YFSETQ. V was shortened by 7 bases and J by 6 bases, with 19 bases between the two germline ends. This CDR3 has 15 residues. The CDR3 coding sequence is TGCGCCAGCGGCCACCACCCCGGGATCGATGAAAAACTGTTTTTT. It specifies CASGHHPGIDEKLFF. Drawing the rest from reference TRBV5-1 and TRBJ1-4, the complete variable domain is KAGVTQTPRYLIKTRGQQVTLSCSPISGHRSVSWYQQTPGQGLQFLFEYFSETQRNKGNFPGRFSGRQFSNSRSEMNVSTLELGDSALYLCASGHHPGIDEKLFFGSGTQLSVL.

J is TRBJ2-1 and V is TRBV28; 11 nucleotides align to TRBD2. Germline V gene lookup returns CDR1 MDHEN and CDR2 SYDVKM. Trimming took 6 bases from V and 12 from J; bases not matched to a gene: 13. The CDR3 has 15 residues. CDR3 sequence reads: CASRRRPGLAAGQFF. Here the CDR3 DNA reads TGTGCCAGCAGACGCCGACCGGGACTAGCGGCGGGGCAGTTCTTC.

The chain combines TRBV6-1 with TRBJ1-4; weak D call: TRBD1 (5 bases). CDR3 length equals 16 residues. V was cut by 6 bases and J by 7 bases, with 21 bases left in between. Germline CDR1 MNHNS, CDR2 SASEGT. The CDR3 DNA follows: TGTGCCAGCAGGAAAACCGACAGAAGTTTTACTGAAAAACTGTTTTTT. This encodes CASRKTDRSFTEKLFF.

The rearrangement uses TRBV11-1 and TRBJ2-1, with a tentative D call TRBD1 (5 bases). V gave up 4 bases and J gave up 7 bases, with 8 bases separating them. Germline loops: CDR1 SGHAT, CDR2 FQDESV (reference sequence). The CDR3 covers 12 residues. This CDR3 is CASSSPGNEQFF. CDR3 bases: TGTGCCAGCAGCTCTCCAGGGAATGAGCAGTTCTTC.

The rearrangement uses TRBV6-4 and TRBJ2-1; D ambiguous. Germline values: CDR1 MRHNA, CDR2 SNTAGT. The CDR3 loop spans 14 amino acids. Trimming stripped 3 bases from V and 5 bases from J, with 11 bases between. The CDR3 here is CASSDGDGHNEQFF. In nucleotides, the CDR3 is TGTGCCAGCAGTGATGGAGACGGTCACAATGAGCAGTTCTTC.

The chain is built from TRBV9 and TRBJ1-2; D is possibly TRBD1 (5 bases). V lost 4 bases, J lost 10 bases, and 17 bases lay in between. The length of the CDR3 is 13 residues. The V gene's germline CDR1 is SGDLS and CDR2 YYNGEE. In DNA, the CDR3 is TGTGCCAGCAGCCCCGCTCGGGGACTTGACTACACCTTC. It translates to CASSPARGLDYTF.

This chain joins TRBV6-6 and TRBJ2-3; no clear D. Trimming removed 0 bases from V and 4 bases from J, with 14 bases in between. This CDR3 region has 16 residues. Germline loops: CDR1 MNHNY, CDR2 SVGAGI (reference sequence). Here the CDR3 reads CASSYSEEEIPDTQYF. CDR3 in DNA: TGTGCCAGCAGTTACTCAGAGGAAGAGATTCCAGATACGCAGTATTTT.

The V gene is TRBV29-1, the J gene TRBJ2-1, with 12 bases aligning to TRBD2. The CDR3 is 18 residues long. Trimming cost V 1 base and J 0 bases; bases outside gene matches: 7. Germline V lookup: CDR1 SQVTM, CDR2 ANQGSEA. The CDR3 region is CSVEGLAGDSSSYNEQFF. CDR3 coding DNA: TGCAGCGTTGAAGGACTAGCGGGAGATTCGAGCTCCTACAATGAGCAGTTCTTC.

This chain uses TRBV3-1 with TRBJ2-5; no reliable D call. Germline CDR1 LGHDT, CDR2 YNNKEL (reference sequence). The CDR3 consists of 14 residues. V gave up 0 bases and J gave up 5 bases, with 10 bases separating them. CDR3 in DNA: TGTGCCAGCAGCCAAGATCTTGCCATTGAGACCCAGTACTTC. It translates to CASSQDLAIETQYF.

A remark on this clonotype: The junction shows a germline mismatch at one end, possibly a read error. The chain recombines TRBV13 with TRBJ1-1, with D tentatively TRBD1 (5 bases). The CDR3 is made up of 14 amino acids. Germline lookup yields CDR1 PRHDT and CDR2 FYEKMQ (reference sequence). The CDR3 DNA sequence: TGTGCCAGCAGCTTACGGGACGAGAACGCTGAAGCTTTCTTT. Protein sequence: CASSLRDENAEAFF.

The rearrangement uses TRBV29-1 and TRBJ2-3; tentative D call: TRBD2 (6 bases). CDR1 is SQVTM, CDR2 ANQGSEA, per germline. CDR3 length: 17 amino acids. V was shortened by 3 bases and J by 5 bases, with 24 bases between the two germline ends. CDR3 protein: CSVEGSVGRERGDTQYF. The CDR3 DNA sequence: TGCAGCGTTGAGGGGTCTGTAGGTCGGGAGCGTGGAGATACGCAGTATTTT.

The V and J genes are TRBV4-1 and TRBJ1-2, with D hard to call. This CDR3 is built from 17 residues. V lost 0 bases, J lost 5 bases, and 19 bases lay in between. Germline V gene data show CDR1 as MGHRA and CDR2 as YSYEKL. The CDR3 sequence is CASSQDPWAGIGYGYTF. The CDR3 bases are TGCGCCAGCAGCCAAGATCCATGGGCCGGGATCGGTTATGGCTACACCTTC.

Of note for this clonotype: The DNA is omitted, as the CDR3 cannot be located on it reliably, and the CDR3 follows TCRdb's listing. The chain has TRBV7-9 and TRBJ2-1. Germline V gene data show CDR1 as SEHNR and CDR2 as FQNEAQ (reference sequence). The CDR3 numbers 12 amino acids, ends counted. The CDR3 sequence is CASILERNEQFF.

The rearrangement links TRBV5-1 to TRBJ2-1; 7 nucleotides match TRBD2. The CDR3 is made up of 16 amino acids. V was pared by 1 base and J by 7 bases, with 11 bases of the junction left unmatched. Looked up from germline, CDR1 is SGHRS and CDR2 is YFSETQ. CDR3 in amino acids: CASSLSGTLLDNEQFF. CDR3 bases: TGCGCCAGCAGCTTGAGCGGGACTCTCCTTGATAATGAGCAGTTCTTC.

This clonotype was observed a single time. The chain has TRBV13 and TRBJ2-5; D gene uncertain. Trimming stripped 3 bases from V and 5 bases from J, with 13 bases between. The germline V gene has CDR1 PRHDT and CDR2 FYEKMQ (reference sequence). This CDR3 region has 14 residues. CDR3 DNA sequence: TGTGCCAGCAGCTTCGGCTCCGGTGACGAGACCCAGTACTTC. As protein: CASSFGSGDETQYF.

The chain couples TRBV7-9 to TRBJ2-7; D uncertain. The CDR3 is 13 residues long. Looked up from germline, CDR1 is SEHNR and CDR2 is FQNEAQ (reference sequence). Trimming cost V 3 bases and J 3 bases, with 9 bases left between them. CDR3 sequence (DNA): TGTGCCAGCAGCTTCCACGCGGACTACGAGCAGTACTTC. Translated: CASSFHADYEQYF.

This rearrangement joins TRBV9 to TRBJ2-4, with D perhaps TRBD2 (5 bases). Germline lookup yields CDR1 SGDLS and CDR2 YYNGEE. V was clipped by 3 bases and J by 7 bases, with 14 bases between them. The CDR3 spans 14 residues. The chain's CDR3 is CASSEIDPGNIQYF. CDR3 DNA: TGTGCCAGCAGCGAGATCGACCCGGGGAACATTCAGTACTTC.

The chain joins TRBV20-1 to TRBJ1-5; no clear D gene. The ends were cut back, 3 bases at V and 5 bases at J, with 17 bases in the middle. This CDR3 contains 15 residues. Germline V gene data show CDR1 as DFQATT and CDR2 as SNEGSKA (reference sequence). The CDR3 DNA reads as TGCAGTGCTAGCCCGACCGGACCGGCGGATCAGCCCCAGCATTTT. Its translation is CSASPTGPADQPQHF.

For the CDR3, the DNA is TGTGCCAGCAGCGCGCGACCCGCCTACGAGCAGTACTTC. This encodes CASSARPAYEQYF. The chain is built from TRBV9 and TRBJ2-7; no clear D gene. V was trimmed by 3 bases and J by 2 bases, leaving 9 bases between them. The CDR3 runs to 13 residues. The germline V gene encodes CDR1 SGDLS and CDR2 YYNGEE.

The sample holds one count of this clonotype. V gene TRBV9 combines with J gene TRBJ2-7; TRBD2 agrees at 10 bases. The ends lost 3 bases at V and 6 bases at J; junction bases unmatched: 9. The CDR3 extends over 15 amino acids. Germline V gene sequence: CDR1 SGDLS, CDR2 YYNGEE. CDR3 nucleotides: TGTGCCAGCAGCGCTAGCGGGAGCGCGGTTTCCGAGCAGTACTTC. Translating it yields CASSASGSAVSEQYF. Supplemented by reference TRBV9 and TRBJ2-7, the full variable domain reads DSGVTQTPKHLITATGQRVTLRCSPRSGDLSVYWYQQSLDQGLQFLIQYYNGEERAKGNILERFSAQQFPDLHSELNLSSLELGDSALYFCASSASGSAVSEQYFGPGTRLTVT.

The chain has TRBV27 and TRBJ2-1; TRBD2 might be the D (5 bases). Deletions cut 3 bases from V and 10 bases from J, with 10 bases between. This CDR3 comprises 12 residues. Germline V gene data show CDR1 as MNHEY and CDR2 as SMNVEV (reference sequence). CDR3 coding DNA: TGTGCCAGCAGTTTGGCGGGTGGGGAGCAGTTCTTC. Translation: CASSLAGGEQFF.

CDR3: CATAEQNTEAFF. In DNA form, the CDR3 reads TGTGCCACAGCGGAACAGAACACTGAAGCTTTCTTT. V is TRBV28 and J is TRBJ1-1; D is unclear. This CDR3 is 12 amino acids long. Trimming pared 10 bases from V and 1 base from J, leaving 10 bases between. The V gene's germline CDR1 is MDHEN and CDR2 SYDVKM.

The V gene is TRBV29-1, the J gene TRBJ2-5, with D perhaps matching TRBD2 (7 bases). The CDR3 has 17 amino acids. CDR1 and CDR2 from the germline V gene are SQVTM and ANQGSEA. The V and J ends lost 0 bases and 7 bases respectively, with 24 bases between them. The CDR3 DNA sequence: TGCAGCGTTGAAGATCTACCTGAGACTGGGGGGGCAGGGACCCAGTACTTC. It encodes CSVEDLPETGGAGTQYF.

Only a few counts were recorded for this clonotype. This chain links TRBV12-3 or TRBV12-4 with TRBJ2-1; D is perhaps TRBD1 or TRBD2 (5 bases each). Trimming stripped 2 bases from V and 4 bases from J, with 9 bases between. The CDR3 has 14 amino acids. CDR3 in amino acids: CASSLRDRYNEQFF. The CDR3 nucleotides are TGTGCCAGCAGTTTACGGGACCGTTACAATGAGCAGTTCTTC.

The DNA for the CDR3 is TGTGCCAGCAGCCAAGCTAGCGCGGACACCGGGGAGCTGTTTTTT. Translation gives CASSQASADTGELFF. V is TRBV3-1 and J is TRBJ2-2; TRBD2 is a possible D gene (6 bases). The CDR3 is 15 amino acids. V was pared by 1 base and J by 3 bases, with 9 bases between. In germline, CDR1 is LGHDT, CDR2 YNNKEL (reference sequence).